These 3 T cell receptor beta chains were sequenced from one sample in a study of shared clonotypes between healthy human individuals. Here immunoSEQ multiplex PCR was the method, and the copy in TCRdb shows in-frame clones only, minus some. Among approximately 530,000 clones listed, almost 97% were seen once. Sequencing was carried out using naive CD4+ T cells sorted from blood. This sample's subset: CD45RA+ positively selected. The receptor set was obtained from a woman under 40 in good health.

V gene TRBV9 combines with J gene TRBJ1-4; 9 bases align to TRBD1. From germline, CDR1 is SGDLS and CDR2 YYNGEE. This CDR3 region has 15 residues. Trimming took 3 bases from V and 8 from J; bases not matched to a gene: 8. The CDR3 DNA reads as TGTGCCAGCAGCGATCACACAGGGGGCGGCGAAAAACTGTTTTTT. It specifies CASSDHTGGGEKLFF.

The gene calls are TRBV5-1 and TRBJ2-1, with 10 bases identical to TRBD2. The V and J ends lost 2 bases and 4 bases, in that order; junction bases with no gene match: 6. The CDR3 totals 16 residues. Germline CDR1 is SGHRS and CDR2 is YFSETQ. DNA of the CDR3: TGCGCCAGCAGCTTACCGGGACTAGCGCCTTACAATGAGCAGTTCTTC. Translating it yields CASSLPGLAPYNEQFF. Full variable domain (remainder filled in from reference TRBV5-1 and TRBJ2-1): KAGVTQTPRYLIKTRGQQVTLSCSPISGHRSVSWYQQTPGQGLQFLFEYFSETQRNKGNFPGRFSGRQFSNSRSEMNVSTLELGDSALYLCASSLPGLAPYNEQFFGPGTRLTVL.

The gene calls are TRBV27 and TRBJ2-3, with a weak D call TRBD1 (5 bases). Germline CDR1 reads MNHEY; CDR2 reads SMNVEV (reference sequence). V was trimmed by 5 bases and J by 5 bases, leaving 8 bases between them. The CDR3 extends over 12 amino acids. The CDR3 loop reads CASSPTGDTQYF. The CDR3 nucleotides are TGTGCCAGCAGTCCCACAGGAGATACGCAGTATTTT.